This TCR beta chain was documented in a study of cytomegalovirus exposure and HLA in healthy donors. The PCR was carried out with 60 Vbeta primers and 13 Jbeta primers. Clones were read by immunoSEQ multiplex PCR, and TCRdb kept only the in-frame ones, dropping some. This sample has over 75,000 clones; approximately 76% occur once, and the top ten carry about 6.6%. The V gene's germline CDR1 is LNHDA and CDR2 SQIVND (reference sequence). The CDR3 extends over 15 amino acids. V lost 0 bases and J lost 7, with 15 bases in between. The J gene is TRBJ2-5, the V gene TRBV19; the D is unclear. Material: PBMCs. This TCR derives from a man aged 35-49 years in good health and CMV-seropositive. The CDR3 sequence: CASSIDNQARSTQYF. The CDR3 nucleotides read TGTGCCAGTAGTATAGATAACCAGGCCCGGTCGACCCAGTACTTC. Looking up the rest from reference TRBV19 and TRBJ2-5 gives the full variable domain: DGGITQSPKYLFRKEGQNVTLSCEQNLNHDAMYWYRQDPGQGLRLIYYSQIVNDFQKGDIAEGYSVSREKKESFPLTVTSAQKNPTAFYLCASSIDNQARSTQYFGPGTRLLVL.